A selection of T cell receptor beta chains follows, all from one sample in a study of cytomegalovirus exposure and HLA in healthy donors. TCRdb keeps only in-frame clones here, not all; method: immunoSEQ multiplex PCR. Of around 300,000 clones detected, 80% to 90% appear once; the ten largest clones hold over 0.95%. Sequencing input: PBMCs. The source is a young woman in good health and CMV-seronegative. Each CDR3 is given with its conserved first and last residue. Each record gives: clone size, J gene, D gene, V gene, CDR3 protein, CDR3 DNA. The D gene is left open where the match is weak. Only part of the rows carry a size: once, few, many, or a class if the clone is expanded.

-	TRBJ2-3	-	TRBV6-1	CASSRNRVVTDTQYF	TGTGCCAGCAGTAGAAACAGGGTCGTCACAGATACGCAGTATTTT
-	TRBJ1-1	-	TRBV6-5	CASSYRASGNTEAFF	TGTGCCAGCAGTTATCGGGCCAGCGGAAACACTGAAGCTTTCTTT
-	TRBJ1-6	TRBD1	TRBV28	CASSWTGGLGNSPLHF	TGTGCCAGCAGTTGGACAGGGGGCTTGGGTAATTCACCCCTCCACTTT
-	TRBJ1-2	-	TRBV2	CASSEIAAWYGYTF	TGTGCCAGCAGTGAGATTGCGGCGTGGTATGGCTACACCTTC
-	TRBJ1-1	-	TRBV30	CAWSVALPEAFF	TGTGCCTGGAGTGTAGCTTTGCCTGAAGCTTTCTTT
-	TRBJ2-7	TRBD2	TRBV5-1	CASSLPGSLTSGSPYEQYF	TGCGCCAGCAGCTTGCCAGGATCCTTAACTAGCGGATCACCCTACGAGCAGTACTTC
-	TRBJ1-2	-	TRBV5-1	CASSLVQGGSKHGYTF	TGCGCCAGCAGCTTGGTGCAGGGTGGGTCTAAGCATGGCTACACCTTC
-	TRBJ2-7	TRBD2	TRBV9	CASSPSGTYYEQYF	TGTGCCAGCAGCCCAAGCGGGACTTACTACGAGCAGTACTTC
-	TRBJ1-5	-	TRBV7-9	CASSWGGDQPQHF	TGTGCCAGCAGCTGGGGGGGAGATCAGCCCCAGCATTTT
-	TRBJ2-2	TRBD1	TRBV7-7	CASSLQGQGMPGELFF	TGTGCTAGCAGCTTACAAGGACAGGGTATGCCCGGGGAGCTGTTTTTT
-	TRBJ1-4	-	TRBV7-9	CASSLARYEKLFF	TGTGCCAGCAGCTTAGCCCGGTATGAAAAACTGTTTTTT
-	TRBJ1-6	-	TRBV11-2	CASSPGGQSSYNSPLHF	TGTGCCAGCAGCCCTGGGGGCCAAAGCTCCTATAATTCACCCCTCCACTTT
few	TRBJ2-7	-	TRBV11-2	CASSSGSGTDPYEQYF	TGTGCCAGCAGCTCGGGGTCCGGGACTGACCCCTACGAGCAGTACTTC
-	TRBJ1-1	-	TRBV21-1	CASSNARRAPDTEAFF	TGTGCCAGCAGCAACGCCCGGCGGGCGCCAGACACTGAAGCTTTCTTT
once	TRBJ2-5	-	TRBV19	CASSAGGETQYF	TGTGCCAGTAGTGCCGGGGGAGAGACCCAGTACTTC
-	TRBJ2-2	TRBD1	TRBV7-7	CASSRGQGASTGELFF	TGTGCTAGCAGCAGGGGACAGGGGGCTTCCACCGGGGAGCTGTTTTTT
-	TRBJ2-1	TRBD2	TRBV29-1	CSVEGLASYNEQFF	TGCAGCGTCGAGGGACTAGCCTCCTACAATGAGCAGTTCTTC
few	TRBJ2-5	-	TRBV28	CASSLRIRPQYF	TGTGCCAGCAGTTTAAGGATCAGGCCCCAGTACTTC
-	TRBJ1-1	-	TRBV15	CATSVRRNTEAFF	TGTGCCACCAGCGTTCGGAGGAACACTGAAGCTTTCTTT
once	TRBJ2-1	-	TRBV19	CASSANRDGNEQFF	TGTGCCAGTAGTGCCAACAGGGATGGCAATGAGCAGTTCTTC
once	TRBJ1-2	-	TRBV1	CTSSQLVGQGGTPREINYGYTF	TGCACCAGCAGCCAACTCGTCGGGCAGGGTGGCACCCCCCGTGAGATTAACTATGGCTACACCTTC
-	TRBJ2-3	TRBD2	TRBV29-1	CSVTRLAGSDTQYF	TGCAGCGTTACGAGACTAGCGGGTTCAGATACGCAGTATTTT
-	TRBJ2-7	-	TRBV7-8	CASSLRSGERNEQYF	TGTGCCAGCAGCTTACGGTCGGGAGAACGAAACGAGCAGTACTTC
-	TRBJ1-2	-	TRBV7-8	CASSSAAHYTF	TGTGCCAGCAGCAGCGCAGCCCACTACACCTTC
few	TRBJ1-5	TRBD1	TRBV6-6	CASRTGTGEQQPQHF	TGTGCCAGCAGGACTGGGACAGGGGAACAACAGCCCCAGCATTTT
-	TRBJ1-5	-	TRBV7-8	CASSLARSSNQPQHF	TGTGCCAGCAGCTTAGCGCGAAGCAGCAATCAGCCCCAGCATTTT
-	TRBJ1-4	TRBD1	TRBV29-1	CSVARTRDSREKLFF	TGCAGCGTCGCCAGGACCCGGGACAGCCGCGAAAAACTGTTTTTT
-	TRBJ1-2	-	TRBV5-1	CASSPGQGYYGYTF	TGCGCCAGCAGCCCAGGACAAGGTTACTATGGCTACACCTTC
-	TRBJ1-1	-	TRBV18	CASSADLNTEAFF	TGTGCCAGCTCGGCGGATCTAAACACTGAAGCTTTCTTT
-	TRBJ2-5	-	TRBV2	CASSPTRAGVETQYF	TGTGCCAGCAGCCCGACGCGAGCAGGGGTTGAGACCCAGTACTTC
-	TRBJ1-2	-	TRBV12-2	CASRLARQNYGYTF	TGTGCAAGTCGCTTAGCGAGACAGAACTATGGCTACACCTTC
once	TRBJ2-1	-	TRBV10-3	CAISEPTSGDSYNEQFF	TGTGCCATCAGTGAGCCGACTAGTGGGGACTCCTACAATGAGCAGTTCTTC
-	TRBJ2-7	TRBD2	TRBV5-5	CASSWTSALSYEQYF	TGTGCCAGCAGCTGGACTAGCGCCCTCTCCTACGAGCAGTACTTC
-	TRBJ2-7	TRBD1	TRBV5-4	CASSGRDRGYEQYF	TGTGCCAGCAGCGGGCGGGACAGGGGGTACGAGCAGTACTTC
-	TRBJ1-2	-	TRBV4-3	CASSQDRAPGRGGGGYTF	TGCGCCAGCAGCCAAGACCGGGCCCCAGGGAGGGGCGGAGGAGGCTACACCTTC
once	TRBJ2-1	-	TRBV4-1	CASSFRGGNEQFF	TGCGCCAGCAGCTTTCGAGGGGGCAATGAGCAGTTCTTC
-	TRBJ1-2	TRBD1	TRBV5-6	CASSFGGQSYGYTF	TGTGCCAGCAGCTTCGGGGGACAGTCATATGGCTACACCTTC
-	TRBJ1-1	-	TRBV11-2	CASSLGAGSGDEAFF	TGTGCCAGCAGCCTAGGGGCGGGGTCCGGGGATGAAGCTTTCTTT
-	TRBJ1-1	-	TRBV2	CASSEQGSKAAFF	TGTGCCAGCAGTGAACAGGGAAGTAAGGCAGCTTTCTTT
-	TRBJ2-7	-	TRBV19	CASSIWLGGGEQYF	TGTGCCAGTAGTATTTGGTTAGGGGGGGGCGAGCAGTACTTC
-	TRBJ1-4	TRBD1	TRBV5-1	CASSLLPGTAEKLFF	TGCGCCAGCAGCCTATTACCCGGGACAGCCGAAAAACTGTTTTTT